This entry is about one T cell receptor beta chain. The CDR3 runs 15 residues. Germline assignment: CDR1 SGHTA and CDR2 FQGTGA. V lost 2 bases to trimming and J lost 8 bases; unmatched junction nucleotides: 9. This sample is drawn from a study of blood T cell repertoires in COVID-19. For the study at large: COVID-19 samples collected from the United States, Italy and Spain covered acute and convalescent phases.

Authors' methods: By means of reference gene primer amplification, nucleated cell counts were estimated. Produced via immunoSEQ multiplex PCR; TCRdb's table is partial and in-frame only. The V and J calls and clone size come from that table; D and trimming were worked out from the DNA. The table has 150,000 to 200,000 clones, approximately 86% seen once. The J gene is TRBJ2-1, the V gene TRBV7-3; 7 bases align to TRBD2. The sequence derives from a woman of 80 years or more with active or convalescent COVID-19. Material: peripheral blood. The CDR3 protein is CASSLRGGLGHEQFF. DNA of the CDR3: TGTGCCAGCAGCTTACGGGGAGGACTAGGACATGAGCAGTTCTTC. The whole variable domain, remainder taken from reference TRBV7-3 and TRBJ2-1, is GAGVSQTPSNKVTEKGKYVELRCDPISGHTALYWYRQSLGQGPEFLIYFQGTGAADDSGLPNDRFFAVRPEGSVSTLKIQRTERGDSAVYLCASSLRGGLGHEQFFGPGTRLTVL.